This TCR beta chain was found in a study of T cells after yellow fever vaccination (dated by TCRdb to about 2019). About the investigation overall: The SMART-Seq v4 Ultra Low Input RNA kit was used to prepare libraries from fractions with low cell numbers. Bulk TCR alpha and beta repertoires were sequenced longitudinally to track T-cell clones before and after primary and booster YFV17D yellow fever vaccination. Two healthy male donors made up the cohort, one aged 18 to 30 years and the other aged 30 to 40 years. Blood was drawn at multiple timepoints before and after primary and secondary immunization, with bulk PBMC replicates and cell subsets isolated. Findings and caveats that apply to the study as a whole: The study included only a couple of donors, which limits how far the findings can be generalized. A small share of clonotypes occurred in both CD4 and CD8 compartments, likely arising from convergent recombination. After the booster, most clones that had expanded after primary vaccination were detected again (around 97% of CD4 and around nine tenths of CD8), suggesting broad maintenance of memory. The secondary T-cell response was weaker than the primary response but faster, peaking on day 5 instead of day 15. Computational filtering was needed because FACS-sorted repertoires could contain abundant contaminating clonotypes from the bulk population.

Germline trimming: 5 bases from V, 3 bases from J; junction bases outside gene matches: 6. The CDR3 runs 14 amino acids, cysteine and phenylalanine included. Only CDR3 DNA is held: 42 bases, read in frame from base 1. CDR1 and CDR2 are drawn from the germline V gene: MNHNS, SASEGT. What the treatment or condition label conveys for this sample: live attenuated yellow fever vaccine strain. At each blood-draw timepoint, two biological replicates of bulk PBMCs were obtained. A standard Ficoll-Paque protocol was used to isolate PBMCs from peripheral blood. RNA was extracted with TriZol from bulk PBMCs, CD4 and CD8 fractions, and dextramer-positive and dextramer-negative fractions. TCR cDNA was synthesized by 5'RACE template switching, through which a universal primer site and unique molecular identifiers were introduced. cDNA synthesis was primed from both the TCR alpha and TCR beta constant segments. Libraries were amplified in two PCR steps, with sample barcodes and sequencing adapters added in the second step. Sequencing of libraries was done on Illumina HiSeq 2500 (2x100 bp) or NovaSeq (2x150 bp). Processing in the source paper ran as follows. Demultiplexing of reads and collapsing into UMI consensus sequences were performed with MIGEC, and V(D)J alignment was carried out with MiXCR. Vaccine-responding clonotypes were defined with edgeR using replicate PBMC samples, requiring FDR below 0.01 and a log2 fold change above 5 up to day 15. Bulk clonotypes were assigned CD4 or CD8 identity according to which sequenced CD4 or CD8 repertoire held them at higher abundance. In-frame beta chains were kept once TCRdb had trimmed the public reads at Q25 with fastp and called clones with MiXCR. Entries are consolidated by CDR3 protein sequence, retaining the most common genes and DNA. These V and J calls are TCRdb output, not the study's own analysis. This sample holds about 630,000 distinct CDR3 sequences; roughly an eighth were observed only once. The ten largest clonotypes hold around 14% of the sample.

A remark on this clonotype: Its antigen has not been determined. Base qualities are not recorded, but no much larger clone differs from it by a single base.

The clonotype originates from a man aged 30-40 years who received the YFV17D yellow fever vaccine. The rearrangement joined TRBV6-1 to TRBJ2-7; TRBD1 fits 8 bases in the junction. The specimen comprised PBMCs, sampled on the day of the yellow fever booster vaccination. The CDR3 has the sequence CASSRGTGIYEQYF. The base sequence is TGTGCCAGCAGTCGCGGGACAGGTATCTACGAGCAGTACTTC.